A single sample is the source of the 2 T cell receptor beta chains below, sequenced in a study of cytomegalovirus exposure and HLA in healthy donors. Primers for the PCR totalled 60 Vbeta and 13 Jbeta. Clones were sequenced by immunoSEQ multiplex PCR, and TCRdb holds only the in-frame ones, with some missing. This sample yields hundreds of thousands of clones, of which approximately 80% are seen a single time; 0.71% belongs to the top ten. The sequenced material came from PBMCs. All receptors come from a boy between 2 and 10 years old in good health and CMV-seronegative.

The V gene is TRBV7-3, the J gene TRBJ1-2, with 8 bases that match TRBD1. Per the germline V gene, CDR1 is SGHTA and CDR2 is FQGTGA. V lost 5 bases, J lost 5 bases, and 10 bases stayed unmatched. The CDR3 extends over 15 amino acids. CDR3 DNA sequence: TGTGCCAGCAGCCAAGACGGGACAGGAGTGTATGGCTACACCTTC. Residues: CASSQDGTGVYGYTF.

The chain recombines TRBV7-3 with TRBJ2-5; the D gene is possibly TRBD2 (7 bases). The V end lost 6 bases, the J end lost 4 bases, and 18 bases lay between the germline ends. CDR1 and CDR2 (germline): SGHTA, FQGTGA. This CDR3 spans 15 amino acids. CDR3 in DNA: TGTGCCAGCAGTTTAGGGAGGGGGTACGGAGAGACCCAGTACTTC. Translating gives CASSLGRGYGETQYF.